One T cell receptor beta chain is described in this entry. The data originate from a study of blood T cells in healthy people across ages. The CDR3 contains 13 residues. The germline V gene encodes CDR1 MNHEY and CDR2 SVGEGT. The V and J ends lost 0 bases and 10 bases respectively, with 10 bases between them. With a J-beta primer mix and a sample-barcoded 5' primer, a second PCR ran about 7 to 12 cycles. MiXCR was run by TCRdb on the 5' RACE reads, yielding one entry per CDR3 protein. The repertoire has 650,000 to 950,000 distinct CDR3 sequences, around 45% of them found once; the top ten carry roughly 19%.

The clonotype originates from a man aged 60-69 years in good health. The gene calls are TRBV6-2 or TRBV6-3 and TRBJ2-1, with D hard to call. The sample was blood. In DNA form, the CDR3 reads TGTGCCAGCAGTTACTCCCTTGGCAGGGAGCAGTTCTTC. Its protein is CASSYSLGREQFF.